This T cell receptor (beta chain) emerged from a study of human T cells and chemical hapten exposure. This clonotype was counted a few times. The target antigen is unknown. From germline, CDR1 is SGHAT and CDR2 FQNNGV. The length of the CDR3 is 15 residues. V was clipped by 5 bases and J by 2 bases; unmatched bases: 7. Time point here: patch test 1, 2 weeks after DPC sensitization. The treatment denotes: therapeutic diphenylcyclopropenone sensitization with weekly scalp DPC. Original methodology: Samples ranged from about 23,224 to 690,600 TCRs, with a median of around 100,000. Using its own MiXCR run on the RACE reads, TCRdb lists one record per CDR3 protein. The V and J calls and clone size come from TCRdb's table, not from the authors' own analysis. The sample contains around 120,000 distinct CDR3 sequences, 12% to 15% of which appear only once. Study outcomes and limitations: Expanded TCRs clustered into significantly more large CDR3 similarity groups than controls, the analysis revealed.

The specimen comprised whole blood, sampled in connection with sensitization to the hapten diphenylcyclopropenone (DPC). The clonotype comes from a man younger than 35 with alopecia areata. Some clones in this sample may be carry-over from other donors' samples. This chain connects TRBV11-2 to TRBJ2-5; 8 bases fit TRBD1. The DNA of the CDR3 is TGTGCCAGCAGCACCGACAGGGGCCCGCAAGAGACCCAGTACTTC. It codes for CASSTDRGPQETQYF.